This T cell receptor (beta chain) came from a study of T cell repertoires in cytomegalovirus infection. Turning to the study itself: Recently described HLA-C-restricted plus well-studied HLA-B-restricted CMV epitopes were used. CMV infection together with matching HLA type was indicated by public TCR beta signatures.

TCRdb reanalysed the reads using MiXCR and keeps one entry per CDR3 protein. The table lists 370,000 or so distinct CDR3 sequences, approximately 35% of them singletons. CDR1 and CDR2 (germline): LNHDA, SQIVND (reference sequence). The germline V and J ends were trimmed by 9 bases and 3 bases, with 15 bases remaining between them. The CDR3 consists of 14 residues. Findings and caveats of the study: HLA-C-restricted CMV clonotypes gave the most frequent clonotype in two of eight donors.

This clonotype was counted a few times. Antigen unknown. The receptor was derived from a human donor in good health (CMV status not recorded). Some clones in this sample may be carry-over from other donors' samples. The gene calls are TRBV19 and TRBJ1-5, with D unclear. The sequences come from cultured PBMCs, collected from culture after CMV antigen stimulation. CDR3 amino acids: CASRGSNYNQPQHF. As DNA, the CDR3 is TGTGCCAGCCGAGGTTCGAATTACAATCAGCCCCAGCATTTT.